This T cell receptor (beta chain) was obtained from a study of T cell repertoires in cytomegalovirus infection. TCRdb re-called the reads with MiXCR, one entry per CDR3 protein. The sample lists under 850,000 distinct CDR3 sequences, approximately 40% occurring once. V gave up 4 bases and J gave up 1 base, with 10 bases separating them. The V gene's germline CDR1 is MGHRA and CDR2 YSYEKL. CDR3 length equals 14 residues. Study-wide results and caveats: CMV-specific TCR beta clonotypes restricted by HLA-C were the ones dominating the ex vivo response.

This clonotype showed up just a few times. Antigen: not known. The origin of this receptor is a human donor in good health (CMV status not recorded). Some clones in this sample may be carry-over from other donors' samples. The chain is built from TRBV4-1 and TRBJ1-1; unclear D gene. The sample taken for sequencing was PBMCs. The CDR3 DNA follows: TGCGCCAGCAGCCCAGAAGGAACGAACACTGAAGCTTTCTTT. Protein sequence: CASSPEGTNTEAFF.